The 20 T cell receptor beta chains reported below all come from one sample, sequenced in a study of neoadjuvant anti-PD-1 for oral cavity cancer. Only in-frame clones appear in the TCRdb table, and some are missing; sequencing was by immunoSEQ multiplex PCR. The top ten clones hold around 3.1% of a sample with over 30,000 clones, around four fifths of them seen once. Time point indicated: after neoadjuvant nivolumab, at surgical resection. Sequencing used PBMCs, obtained after nivolumab (anti-PD-1) treatment. All receptors come from a person between 35 and 79 years old with oral cavity squamous cell carcinoma.

CDR3 amino acids: CASNRDVYGYTF. CDR3 coding DNA: TGTGCCAGCAATAGGGACGTCTATGGCTACACCTTC. V is TRBV28 and J is TRBJ1-2; weak D call: TRBD1 (5 bases). CDR3 size: 12 residues. Per the germline V gene, CDR1 is MDHEN and CDR2 is SYDVKM. With 7 bases removed from V and 4 bases from J, the gap between germline ends came to 10 bases.

V usage is TRBV5-1 and J usage is TRBJ1-2, with TRBD1 identical over 7 bases. With V trimmed by 4 bases and J by 7 bases, 13 bases remained unmatched. Germline V gene sequence: CDR1 SGHRS, CDR2 YFSETQ. The CDR3 length is 15 residues. CDR3 nucleotide sequence: TGCGCCAGCAGCACATCGGGCAGGGGGGGCGTTGGCTACACCTTC. This codes for CASSTSGRGGVGYTF.

This rearrangement joins TRBV6-6 to TRBJ2-5; perhaps TRBD2 as D (7 bases). Trimming stripped 2 bases from V and 1 base from J, with 14 bases between. Germline CDR1 and CDR2: MNHNY and SVGAGI (reference sequence). CDR3 length equals 16 residues. The CDR3 is CASSYGGARLQETQYF. CDR3 sequence (DNA): TGTGCCAGCAGTTACGGGGGGGCACGGCTCCAAGAGACCCAGTACTTC.

This chain links TRBV2 with TRBJ1-2, with 8 bases matching TRBD1. With V trimmed by 4 bases and J by 5 bases, 6 bases remained unmatched. In germline, CDR1 is SNHLY, CDR2 FYNNEI. The CDR3 has 14 amino acids. The CDR3 loop is CASSGDRGGYGYTF. The CDR3 DNA reads TGTGCCAGCAGTGGAGACAGGGGCGGGTATGGCTACACCTTC. Complete variable domain (other parts from reference TRBV2 and TRBJ1-2): EPEVTQTPSHQVTQMGQEVILRCVPISNHLYFYWYRQILGQKVEFLVSFYNNEISEKSEIFDDQFSVERPDGSNFTLKIRSTKLEDSAMYFCASSGDRGGYGYTFGSGTRLTVV.

This clone appeared a single time. The genes are TRBV5-4 and TRBJ1-3; tentative D call: TRBD1 (6 bases). The germline V gene has CDR1 SGHNT and CDR2 YYREEE (reference sequence). The CDR3 loop spans 14 amino acids. Trimming shortened V by 0 bases and J by 3 bases, and 7 bases separated the two germline ends. The chain's CDR3 is CASSLAGVGNTIYF. DNA of the CDR3: TGTGCCAGCAGCTTGGCAGGGGTTGGAAACACCATATATTTT.

CDR3: CASSTTYRGSYGYTF. Written as DNA, the CDR3 is TGTGCCAGTAGTACGACATACAGGGGTTCCTATGGCTACACCTTC. V gene TRBV19 combines with J gene TRBJ1-2; 7 bases are shared with TRBD1. Germline values: CDR1 LNHDA, CDR2 SQIVND (reference sequence). The CDR3 is 15 residues long. The V gene end was trimmed by 4 bases and the J gene end by 4 bases; junction bases not matched to a gene: 9.

The chain links TRBV7-9 to TRBJ2-3; 7 nucleotides match TRBD2. There are 17 residues in the CDR3. The junction had 22 bases not matched to a gene; V was cut back by 5 bases and J by 11 bases. Germline CDR1 SEHNR, CDR2 FQNEAQ (reference sequence). CDR3 DNA sequence: TGTGCCAGCAGCCCCCGTTTTAGTAGCGGGCCCGACGGGGAGCAGTATTTT. Translating gives CASSPRFSSGPDGEQYF.

The CDR3, as DNA: TGTGCCAGCAGAGGAGACAGCCACACTGAAGCTTTCTTT. Translated: CASRGDSHTEAFF. The V gene is TRBV2, the J gene TRBJ1-1, with D perhaps matching TRBD1 (5 bases). The germline V gene has CDR1 SNHLY and CDR2 FYNNEI. V lost 6 bases and J 3 bases, leaving 11 bases between the germline ends. The CDR3 length is 13 residues.

The chain combines TRBV6-5 with TRBJ1-2, with D possibly TRBD1 on 5 matching bases. Per germline, CDR1 MNHEY and CDR2 SVGAGI. CDR3 length: 16 residues. The V end lost 0 bases, the J end lost 8 bases, and 19 bases lay between the germline ends. This chain's CDR3 is CASSYSHTSGVVGYTF. DNA for the CDR3: TGTGCCAGCAGTTACTCTCACACATCGGGGGTAGTCGGCTACACCTTC.

In DNA form, the CDR3 reads TGCGCCAGCAGCCGGGGGAGCGGTTCCTACAATGAGCAGTTCTTC. This codes for CASSRGSGSYNEQFF. The chain uses TRBV4-3 and TRBJ2-1; TRBD1 or TRBD2 may be the D gene (5 bases each). V was trimmed by 4 bases and J by 1 base, leaving 11 bases between them. Germline V gives CDR1 LGHNA, CDR2 YSLEER. CDR3 length equals 15 residues.

This chain connects TRBV20-1 to TRBJ2-7; D perhaps matches TRBD1 (6 bases). The V and J ends lost 6 bases and 1 base respectively, with 7 bases between them. Germline CDR1 reads DFQATT; CDR2 reads SNEGSKA (reference sequence). CDR3 length equals 11 residues. The CDR3 DNA sequence: TGCAGTGCCACAGGGTCCTACGAGCAGTACTTC. Protein product: CSATGSYEQYF.

The gene calls are TRBV2 and TRBJ1-4; a possible D gene is TRBD1 (6 bases). The V gene lost 7 bases and the J gene lost 8 bases, with 23 bases spanning the gap. Germline CDR1 SNHLY, CDR2 FYNNEI. This CDR3 spans 16 amino acids. For the CDR3, the DNA is TGTGCCAGCACCCCGATTCGCACAGGGATGGGGGAAAAACTGTTTTTT. This gives the protein CASTPIRTGMGEKLFF.

The genes are TRBV4-3 and TRBJ1-2; 7 nucleotides align to TRBD1. V shed 4 bases, J shed 4 bases, and the junction held 3 bases outside the gene matches. CDR1 and CDR2 from the germline V gene are LGHNA and YSLEER. The CDR3 length is 13 residues. CDR3 sequence: CASSRDRVYGYTF. The CDR3 DNA follows: TGCGCCAGCAGCCGCGACAGGGTCTATGGCTACACCTTC.

V is TRBV6-5 and J is TRBJ1-2, with TRBD1 matching over 9 bases. Per germline, CDR1 MNHEY and CDR2 SVGAGI. The CDR3 sequence is 13 residues long. V was clipped by 6 bases and J by 8 bases; unmatched bases: 7. The CDR3 coding sequence is TGTGCCAGCAGCCAACAGGGGGCTCTGGGCTACACCTTC. Translating it yields CASSQQGALGYTF.

This rearrangement joins TRBV18 to TRBJ1-5; D possibly corresponds to TRBD1 (5 bases). There are 14 residues in the CDR3. Deletions cut 3 bases from V and 4 bases from J, with 10 bases between. Germline V gene data show CDR1 as KGHSH and CDR2 as LQKENI. Here the CDR3 DNA reads TGTGCCAGCTCACCTCAGGGAGGTAATCAGCCCCAGCATTTT. Encoded protein: CASSPQGGNQPQHF.

The chain couples TRBV25-1 to TRBJ1-2; 9 bases are a match to TRBD1. The CDR3 length is 15 residues. The V segment lost 0 bases and the J segment 7 bases; nucleotides outside the gene matches: 6. The germline V gene encodes CDR1 MGHDK and CDR2 SYGVNS. The CDR3 protein is CASSEYGQGQRGYTF. The CDR3 region has the DNA TGTGCCAGCAGTGAATACGGACAGGGGCAGCGTGGCTACACCTTC.

V and J are TRBV10-2 and TRBJ1-2; D remains unclear. Between the trimmed V and J ends, which lost 1 base and 0 bases, there was a span of 9 bases. Germline V lookup: CDR1 WSHSY, CDR2 SAAADI. This CDR3 comprises 15 residues. CDR3 bases: TGCGCCAGCAGTGAGTGGCGAGGGACTAACTATGGCTACACCTTC. Encoded protein: CASSEWRGTNYGYTF.

This rearrangement joins TRBV7-7 to TRBJ2-1; 9 bases agree with TRBD2. Germline assignment: CDR1 SSHAT and CDR2 FNYEAQ (reference sequence). The J segment lost 4 bases and the V segment lost 4 bases, leaving 17 bases of the junction unmatched. CDR3 length: 19 amino acids. The CDR3 is CASSSLYRGGGARYNEQFF. DNA of the CDR3: TGTGCCAGCAGCTCCCTTTACAGGGGCGGGGGGGCCCGTTACAATGAGCAGTTCTTC.

The chain links TRBV11-3 to TRBJ2-6; D is uncertain. CDR1 and CDR2 from the germline V gene are SGHNT and YENEEA. Trimming stripped 5 bases from V and 4 bases from J, with 6 bases between. The CDR3 is 13 residues long. The CDR3: CASSPAGANVLTF. The CDR3 DNA reads as TGTGCCAGCAGCCCAGCGGGGGCCAACGTCCTGACTTTC.

The rearrangement uses TRBV6-5 and TRBJ1-6, with D hard to call. Between the trimmed V and J ends, which lost 4 bases and 0 bases, there was a span of 7 bases. The CDR3 has 15 amino acids. Germline lookup yields CDR1 MNHEY and CDR2 SVGAGI. CDR3: CASSWLSSYNSPLHF. For the CDR3, the DNA is TGTGCCAGCAGTTGGCTGAGCTCCTATAATTCACCCCTCCACTTT.